The T cell receptor (beta chain) under discussion was sequenced for a study of B cell selection in AIRE deficiency. Unmatched junction bases numbered 3, after V lost 1 base and J lost 2 bases. The V gene's germline CDR1 is SGHTA and CDR2 FQGNSA. The CDR3 has 15 residues. The assay was immunoSEQ multiplex PCR, and TCRdb's table has in-frame clones only and misses some. The sample gives around 23,000 clones, around 95% of which show up once; 0.24% is in the top ten. Study-wide findings and caveats: Only about 10% of a few thousand shared Treg sequences were patient-specific; roughly 30% healthy-specific.

Sorting defined conventional CD4 T cells as CD4+CD127+. To note about this clone: Antigen: not known.

Sequencing was carried out using CD4+CD127+ conventional T cells sorted from PBMCs. The clonotype was recovered from a human donor in good health. This rearrangement joins TRBV7-2 to TRBJ2-7; 9 positions agree with TRBD2. CDR3 DNA: TGTGCCAGCAGCTTAGGCCTAGCGGGGACCTACGAGCAGTACTTC. Protein: CASSLGLAGTYEQYF.